Each of the 14 T cell receptor beta chains below was sequenced from the same sample in a study of cytomegalovirus exposure and HLA in healthy donors. Some clones are missing from TCRdb's copy, which holds only in-frame ones; the method was immunoSEQ multiplex PCR. The repertoire consists of roughly 140,000 clones, with about 91% occurring once and the leading ten covering around 8%. Sequenced: PBMCs. The source of these receptors is a woman between 18 and 29 years old in good health and CMV-seropositive.

The chain combines TRBV18 with TRBJ2-3; D possibly corresponds to TRBD2 (5 bases). Germline-derived CDR1 and CDR2 are KGHSH and LQKENI. The germline V and J ends were trimmed by 3 bases and 2 bases, with 12 bases remaining between them. CDR3 length: 15 residues. In nucleotides, the CDR3 is TGTGCCAGCTCACCCCTAGCTGATTTCACAGATACGCAGTATTTT. Translating gives CASSPLADFTDTQYF.

The rearrangement uses TRBV6-5 and TRBJ1-2; 7 nucleotides match TRBD1. CDR1 is MNHEY, CDR2 SVGAGI, per germline. The CDR3 covers 11 residues. V trimming: 6 bases; J trimming: 6 bases; junction bases outside the gene matches: 1. CDR3 bases: TGTGCCAGCAGACAGGGGAATGGCTACACCTTC. Protein product: CASRQGNGYTF.

This clone showed up just once. At one of its ends the junction is not consistent with the germline gene, which may arise from a read error. The chain uses TRBV18 and TRBJ2-5, with TRBD1 matching 10 bases. The length of the CDR3 is 13 residues. Germline V lookup: CDR1 KGHSH, CDR2 LQKENI. Written as DNA, the CDR3 is TGTGCCAGCACACCGGGACAGGGGGAGACCCAGTACTTC. This sequence encodes CASTPGQGETQYF.

The V call is TRBV19, the J call TRBJ1-1; D unresolved. Germline-derived CDR1 and CDR2 are LNHDA and SQIVND (reference sequence). Trimming shortened V by 5 bases and J by 6 bases, and 22 bases separated the two germline ends. The CDR3 runs 16 residues. The CDR3 region is CASSGRRLPGRSEAFF. The DNA of the CDR3 is TGTGCCAGTAGTGGAAGACGACTCCCTGGGAGGTCTGAAGCTTTCTTT.

The J gene is TRBJ2-1, the V gene TRBV30; possible D gene TRBD1, 6 bases. Trimming shortened V by 4 bases and J by 0 bases, and 16 bases separated the two germline ends. CDR1 GTSNPN and CDR2 SVGIG come from the germline V gene (reference sequence). The CDR3 is 16 amino acids. The CDR3 here is CAWTGTRLSSYNEQFF. The CDR3 coding sequence is TGTGCCTGGACCGGGACACGATTATCCTCCTACAATGAGCAGTTCTTC. The full variable domain, its missing parts supplied by reference TRBV30 and TRBJ2-1, is SQTIHQWPATLVQPVGSPLSLECTVEGTSNPNLYWYRQAAGRGLQLLFYSVGIGQISSEVPQNLSASRPQDRQFILSSKKLLLSDSGFYLCAWTGTRLSSYNEQFFGPGTRLTVL.

In DNA form, the CDR3 reads TGTGCCAGCAGTTTCAACAATCAGCCCCAGCATTTT. Translating it yields CASSFNNQPQHF. The rearrangement uses TRBV28 and TRBJ1-5; D remains ambiguous. Germline CDR1 MDHEN, CDR2 SYDVKM. V lost 3 bases, J lost 3 bases, and 3 bases lay in between. The CDR3 extends over 12 amino acids.

The chain carries TRBV4-2 and TRBJ2-7; TRBD2 aligns across 8 bases. V lost 1 base and J lost 3; bases outside the gene matches: 11. The CDR3 loop spans 17 amino acids. CDR1 LGHNA and CDR2 YNFKEQ come from the germline V gene. CDR3 sequence: CASSQAPSAGDLYEQYF. The CDR3 nucleotides are TGTGCCAGCAGCCAAGCCCCTTCAGCGGGAGACCTCTACGAGCAGTACTTC.

The gene calls are TRBV6-6 and TRBJ2-3; TRBD1 is a possible D gene (5 bases). V lost 6 bases and J lost 2, with 6 bases in between. The CDR3 runs 12 residues. Germline CDR1 MNHNY, CDR2 SVGAGI (reference sequence). The CDR3 DNA follows: TGTGCCAGCAGGACAGACACAGATACGCAGTATTTT. Translating it yields CASRTDTDTQYF.

The J gene is TRBJ2-5, the V gene TRBV5-1, with D perhaps TRBD1 (6 bases). Germline CDR1 SGHRS, CDR2 YFSETQ. The CDR3 is made up of 11 amino acids. V lost 0 bases, J lost 9 bases, and 6 bases lay in between. The CDR3 DNA reads as TGCGCCAGCAGCTTGGAGGGGGCCCAGTACTTC. It is translated as CASSLEGAQYF.

V is TRBV28 and J is TRBJ1-2; D not certain. Deletions cut 4 bases from V and 4 bases from J, with 13 bases between. The germline CDR1 and CDR2 sequences are MDHEN and SYDVKM. The CDR3 length is 14 residues. CDR3 in amino acids: CASSSSAGPYGYTF. DNA for the CDR3: TGTGCCAGCAGTTCTTCCGCAGGCCCCTATGGCTACACCTTC.

This sequence joins TRBV27 and TRBJ1-2, with 7 bases matching TRBD1. This CDR3 comprises 14 residues. Germline V lookup: CDR1 MNHEY, CDR2 SMNVEV (reference sequence). V shed 5 bases and J 0 bases; nucleotides not matched to a gene: 3. This CDR3 reads CASSRQGANYGYTF. CDR3 sequence (DNA): TGTGCCAGCAGTCGACAGGGAGCTAACTATGGCTACACCTTC.

The rearrangement links TRBV5-1 to TRBJ2-3; D call uncertain. The CDR3 runs to 14 residues. CDR1 and CDR2 from the germline V gene are SGHRS and YFSETQ. Trimming shortened V by 2 bases and J by 3 bases, and 10 bases separated the two germline ends. CDR3 sequence (DNA): TGCGCCAGCAGCTTAGGTGGGCCGACAGATACGCAGTATTTT. Translating it yields CASSLGGPTDTQYF.

The genes are TRBV19 and TRBJ1-1; no firm D call. Germline CDR1 is LNHDA and CDR2 is SQIVND (reference sequence). The CDR3 is 13 amino acids. V lost 2 bases, J lost 1 base, and 5 bases lay in between. The CDR3 bases are TGTGCCAGTAGTATACGGTGGAACACTGAAGCTTTCTTT. It is translated as CASSIRWNTEAFF. Full variable domain (missing parts from reference TRBV19 and TRBJ1-1): DGGITQSPKYLFRKEGQNVTLSCEQNLNHDAMYWYRQDPGQGLRLIYYSQIVNDFQKGDIAEGYSVSREKKESFPLTVTSAQKNPTAFYLCASSIRWNTEAFFGQGTRLTVV.

J is TRBJ1-4 and V is TRBV18; D uncertain. The V and J ends lost 5 bases and 3 bases respectively, with 13 bases between them. The length of the CDR3 is 15 residues. Per germline, CDR1 KGHSH and CDR2 LQKENI. The CDR3 coding sequence is TGTGCCAGCTCAACAACGCAGGCCTCTAATGAAAAACTGTTTTTT. Its protein is CASSTTQASNEKLFF.